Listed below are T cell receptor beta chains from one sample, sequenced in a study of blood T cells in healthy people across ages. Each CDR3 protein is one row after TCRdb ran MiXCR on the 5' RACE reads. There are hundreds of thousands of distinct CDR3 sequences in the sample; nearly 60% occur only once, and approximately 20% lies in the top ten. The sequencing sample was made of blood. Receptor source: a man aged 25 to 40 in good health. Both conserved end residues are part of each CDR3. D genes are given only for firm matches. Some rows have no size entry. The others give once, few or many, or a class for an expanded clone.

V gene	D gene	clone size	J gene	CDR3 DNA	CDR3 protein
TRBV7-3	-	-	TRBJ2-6	TGTGCCAGCAGCTTATTCGGAGTCGGAGGGGGACTCTTCTCTGGGGCCAACGTCCTGACTTTC	CASSLFGVGGGLFSGANVLTF
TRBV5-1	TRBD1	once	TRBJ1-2	TGCGCCAGCAGCTCGGGACAGACCGAGTTTGCCACCTTC	CASSSGQTEFATF
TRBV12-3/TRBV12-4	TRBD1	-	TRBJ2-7	TGTGCCAGCAGAACTGGACAGGGGGCCGGAAACGAGCAGTACTTC	CASRTGQGAGNEQYF
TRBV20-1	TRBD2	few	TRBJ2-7	TGCAGTGCTAGGCCTAGCGGGGGGTCCTACGAGCAGTACTTC	CSARPSGGSYEQYF
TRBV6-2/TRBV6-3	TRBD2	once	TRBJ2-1	TGTGCCAGCAGTTACTCGATTGGACTAGCGGGCTACAATGAGCAGTTCTTC	CASSYSIGLAGYNEQFF
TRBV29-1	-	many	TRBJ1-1	TGCAGCGGGGGGTCCCGGACTGAAGCTTTCTTT	CSGGSRTEAFF
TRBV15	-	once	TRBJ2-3	TGTGCCACCAGCAGAAAGGGTACAGATACGCAGTATTTT	CATSRKGTDTQYF
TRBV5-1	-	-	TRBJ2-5	TGCGCCAGCAGCTTGGGCCAGCCCCTAAGGGATGAGCAGTACTTC	CASSLGQPLRDEQYF
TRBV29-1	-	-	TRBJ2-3	TGCAGCGTTGTCCTAATTGGGTCGGCAGATACGCAGTATTTT	CSVVLIGSADTQYF
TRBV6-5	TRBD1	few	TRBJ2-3	TGTGCCGGACAGGGGGCCTTGACAGATACGCAGTATTTT	CAGQGALTDTQYF
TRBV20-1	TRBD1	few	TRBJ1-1	TGCAGTGCTAGACCACACGGGACAGGACGTAACACTGAAGCTTTCTTT	CSARPHGTGRNTEAFF
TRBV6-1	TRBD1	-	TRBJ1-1	TGTGCCAGCATTAGGACAGGGAGGGCTGAAGCTTTCTTT	CASIRTGRAEAFF
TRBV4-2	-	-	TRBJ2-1	TGTGCCAGCAGCCAAGAACCTAGGACGGATGAGCAGTTCTTC	CASSQEPRTDEQFF
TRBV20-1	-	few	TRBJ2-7	TGCAGTGCTGGACCCCTAACGGGGGTCTACGAGCAGTACTTC	CSAGPLTGVYEQYF
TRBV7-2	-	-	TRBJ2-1	TGTGCCAGCAGCTTAGATTCTAGTTTCGATGAGCAGTTCTTC	CASSLDSSFDEQFF
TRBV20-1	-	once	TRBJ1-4	TGCAGTGCTAGCAGCACTACAACTAATGAAAAACTGTTTTTT	CSASSTTTNEKLFF
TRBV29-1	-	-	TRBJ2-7	TGCAGCGTTGCCGGGGGAGGCTCCTACGAGCAGTACTTC	CSVAGGGSYEQYF
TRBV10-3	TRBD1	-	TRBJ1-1	TGTGCCATCAGGAGGGACAGGGAGATGAACACTGAAGCTTTCTTT	CAIRRDREMNTEAFF
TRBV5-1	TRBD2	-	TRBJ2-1	TGCGCCAGCAGCCCCGGGACTAGCGGAAGCTCCTACAATGAGCAGTTCTTC	CASSPGTSGSSYNEQFF
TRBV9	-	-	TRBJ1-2	TGTGCCAGCAGCCTTACCGGGGCCAATCATGGCTACACCTTC	CASSLTGANHGYTF
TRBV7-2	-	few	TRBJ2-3	TGTGCCAGCAGCCCCCAACACAGCACAGATACGCAGTATTTT	CASSPQHSTDTQYF
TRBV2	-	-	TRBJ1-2	TGTGCCAGCAGTTTCCGGGACAATGGGAACTATGGCTACACCTTC	CASSFRDNGNYGYTF
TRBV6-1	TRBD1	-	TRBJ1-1	TGTGCCAGCAGTGCCCCAGACAGGGGGAACACTGAAGCTTTCTTT	CASSAPDRGNTEAFF
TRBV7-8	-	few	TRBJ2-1	TGTGCCAGCAGCCAGGGGCAGGAGATTTACAATGAGCAGTTCTTC	CASSQGQEIYNEQFF
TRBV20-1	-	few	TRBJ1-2	TGCAGTGCTAGAAACGGGGGCGGCTACACCTTC	CSARNGGGYTF
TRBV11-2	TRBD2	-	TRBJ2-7	TGTGCCAGCAGTCGACTAGCGGTATACAATGAGCAGTACTTC	CASSRLAVYNEQYF
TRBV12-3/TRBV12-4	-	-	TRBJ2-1	TGTGCCAGCAGCCCTACGGGGAAAAGCTCCTACAATGAGCAGTTCTTC	CASSPTGKSSYNEQFF
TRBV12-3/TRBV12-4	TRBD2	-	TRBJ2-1	TGTGCCAGCAGGGCTAGCGGAGACTACAATGAGCAGTTCTTC	CASRASGDYNEQFF
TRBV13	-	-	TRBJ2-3	TGTGCCAGCAGCTTTCCTAGCGGCACAGATACGCAGTATTTT	CASSFPSGTDTQYF
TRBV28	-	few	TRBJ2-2	TGTGCCAGCAGTTCCGGGCTCGTTTCGGAGAACACCGGGGAGCTGTTTTTT	CASSSGLVSENTGELFF
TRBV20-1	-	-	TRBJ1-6	TGCAGTGGGGGGGCTAATAGGGTTAATTCACCCCTCCACTTT	CSGGANRVNSPLHF
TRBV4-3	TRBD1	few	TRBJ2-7	TGCGCCAGCAGCCATGGGACAGGTGAAGCCTACGAGCAGTACTTC	CASSHGTGEAYEQYF
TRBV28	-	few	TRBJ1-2	TGTGCCAGCAGAATTCCGACAGGAGCCGGGCGTGACTATGGCTACACCTTC	CASRIPTGAGRDYGYTF
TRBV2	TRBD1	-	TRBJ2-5	TGTGCCAGCATGGGACAGCCCCAAGAGACCCAGTACTTC	CASMGQPQETQYF
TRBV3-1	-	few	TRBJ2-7	TGTGCCAGCAGCCCTGGGGTAGGCCCCCACTACGAGCAGTACTTC	CASSPGVGPHYEQYF
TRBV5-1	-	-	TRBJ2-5	TGCGCCAGCAGGCTGGGGTTGGAGACCCAGTACTTC	CASRLGLETQYF
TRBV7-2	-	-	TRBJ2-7	TGTGCCAGCAGCCCTGGGATTGGGGCGGAGTACTTC	CASSPGIGAEYF
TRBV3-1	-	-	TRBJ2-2	TGTGCCAGCAGCCAACTTGTCCCCGGGGAGCTGTTTTTT	CASSQLVPGELFF
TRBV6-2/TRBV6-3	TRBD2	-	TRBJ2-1	TGTGCCAGCAGTGTTAGCGGGGGGATATACAAGGAGCAGTTCTTC	CASSVSGGIYKEQFF
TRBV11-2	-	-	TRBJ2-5	TGTGCCAGCAGTAGTCTGGGCGCCGGGACCCAGTACTTC	CASSSLGAGTQYF
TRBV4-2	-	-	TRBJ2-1	TGTGCCAGCAGTCCAAGCTATGGAGATGAGCAGTTCTTC	CASSPSYGDEQFF
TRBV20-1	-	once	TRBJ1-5	TGCAGTGCTAGACCCGCTGCGGGGGGCCGGAATCAGCCCCAGCATTTT	CSARPAAGGRNQPQHF
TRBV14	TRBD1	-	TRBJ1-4	TGTGCCAGCAGCCAACTTCACAGGGGTGGAGAAAAACTGTTTTTT	CASSQLHRGGEKLFF